These T cell receptor beta chains were read from a single sample in a study of T cells in Graves' hyperthyroidism and ophthalmopathy. TCRdb fed the multiplex PCR reads into MiXCR, producing one record per CDR3 protein. Of over 300,000 distinct CDR3 sequences listed, roughly 14% are singletons. The material sequenced was blood. These receptors were taken from a woman aged 60 to 75 with Graves' hyperthyroidism. The CDR3 runs from the conserved cysteine through the conserved F or W. A D gene is named only where the DNA matches it firmly. Clone size appears in some rows only: once, few, many, or a class for an expanded clone.

v_call,j_call,clone_size,cdr3_length,d_call,cdr3_nt,cdr3_aa
TRBV6-2/TRBV6-3,TRBJ1-4,many,14,TRBD1,TGTGCCAGCAGACGACAGGGTCGGGGCGAAAAACTGTTTTTT,CASRRQGRGEKLFF
TRBV18,TRBJ2-3,many,12,NA,TGTGCCAGCTGGACCAGCCCCGATACGCAGTATTTT,CASWTSPDTQYF
TRBV28,TRBJ2-1,many,16,NA,TGTGCCAGCAGTTTACTCGACCCGCGGGGTTTAGGTGAGCAGTTCTTC,CASSLLDPRGLGEQFF
TRBV7-9,TRBJ2-7,NA,18,TRBD2,TGTGCCAGCAGCCCTAGTACTCGGACTAGCGGGAGAACCTACGAGCAGTACTTC,CASSPSTRTSGRTYEQYF
TRBV12-5,TRBJ2-3,many,15,NA,TGTGCTAGTGGTTTGGTAACCTTTAGCACAGATACGCAGTATTTT,CASGLVTFSTDTQYF
TRBV7-2,TRBJ2-1,many,17,NA,TGTGCCAGCAGCAAAGACTCCGGGACCTATACAAAGCCTGAGCAGTTCTTC,CASSKDSGTYTKPEQFF
TRBV11-2,TRBJ2-1,once,14,NA,TGTGCCAGCAGCCCTGGGGGCAGGTACAATGAGCAGTTCTTC,CASSPGGRYNEQFF
TRBV19,TRBJ1-1,NA,12,TRBD1,TGTGCCAGCAAACAGGGGGCCACTGAAGCTTTCTTT,CASKQGATEAFF
TRBV12-3/TRBV12-4,TRBJ2-2,NA,12,TRBD2,TGTGCCAGCAGTTTAGGCGGGGGGCCCAGGATTTTT,CASSLGGGPRIF
TRBV7-9,TRBJ2-3,many,11,NA,TGTGCCAGCAGCCAGAAGGATACGCAGTATTTT,CASSQKDTQYF
TRBV29-1,TRBJ1-1,many,13,NA,TGCAGCGTCAAAGACAGCATGAACACTGAAGCTTTCTTT,CSVKDSMNTEAFF
TRBV5-1,TRBJ1-4,NA,16,NA,TGCGCCAGCAGCTTGGGAGGGGGAAATACTAATGAAAAACTGTTTTTT,CASSLGGGNTNEKLFF
TRBV7-8,TRBJ2-3,NA,17,NA,TGTGCCAGCAGCTTCCCCACTCGAGCCCGTTGGGCAGATACGCAGTATTTT,CASSFPTRARWADTQYF
TRBV5-1,TRBJ2-7,many,14,TRBD2,TGCGCCAGCAGCTCGGGACTAGCGGGAGTGGAGCAGTACTTC,CASSSGLAGVEQYF
TRBV5-1,TRBJ2-3,NA,16,TRBD2,TGCGCCAGCAGCTTTGGGGGAGGGAGGGCCACAGATACGCAGTATTTT,CASSFGGGRATDTQYF
TRBV12-3/TRBV12-4,TRBJ2-7,NA,15,NA,TGTGCCAGCAGTTTGGAGTCTAGCGCAAGCTACGAGCAGTACTTC,CASSLESSASYEQYF
TRBV15,TRBJ2-1,many,14,TRBD1,TGTGCCACCAGCAGTCGACAGGGTAGGAATGAGCAGTTCTTC,CATSSRQGRNEQFF
TRBV15,TRBJ2-3,few,15,TRBD2,TGTGCCACCAGCAGAGGGGGGGGTGGCACAGATACGCAGTATTTT,CATSRGGGGTDTQYF
TRBV28,TRBJ1-5,NA,14,NA,TGTGCCAGCAGTTCGGCGGGGGCAGGTCAGCCCCAGCATTTT,CASSSAGAGQPQHF
TRBV28,TRBJ2-7,many,14,NA,TGTGCCAGCAGCCAGGATATCCCAAATAGGGAGCAGTACTTC,CASSQDIPNREQYF
TRBV5-1,TRBJ2-5,few,15,NA,TGCGCCAGCAGCCCGCAACAAGGGTGGCCGAAGACCCAGTACTTC,CASSPQQGWPKTQYF
TRBV20-1,TRBJ1-1,many,15,NA,TGCAGTGCTAGAGACCCCAACAGGCTGAACACTGAAGCTTTCTTT,CSARDPNRLNTEAFF
TRBV11-3,TRBJ2-7,many,13,NA,TGTGCCAGCAGCCGCGGACAGATCTACGAGCAGTACTTC,CASSRGQIYEQYF
TRBV10-3,TRBJ2-2,many,15,NA,TGTGCCATCAGCGCGGGACAGCAGAACACCGGGGAGCTGTTTTTT,CAISAGQQNTGELFF
TRBV6-5,TRBJ2-1,few,14,NA,TGTGCCAGCAGTTACGTGGGTCCGAACAATGAGCAGTTCTTC,CASSYVGPNNEQFF
TRBV2,TRBJ2-3,many,17,TRBD2,TGTGCCAGCAGTCCGGGACTAGCGGGAGGTGGCGCAGATACGCAGTATTTT,CASSPGLAGGGADTQYF
TRBV30,TRBJ2-1,many,13,NA,TGTGCCTGGAGTGGGCAGGCCTACAATGAGCAGTTCTTC,CAWSGQAYNEQFF
TRBV12-3/TRBV12-4,TRBJ1-6,many,15,NA,TGTGCCAGCACCTCGACGGGAGGGTCGCGTTCACCCCTCCACTTT,CASTSTGGSRSPLHF
TRBV5-1,TRBJ2-2,NA,15,TRBD1,TGCGCCAGCAGCTTGGAGGGGGCGAGCACCGGGGAGCTGTTTTTT,CASSLEGASTGELFF
TRBV20-1,TRBJ2-1,many,16,TRBD2,TGCAGTGCTAAGATCTCAGGACTAGCGGTGAGGTATGAGCAGTTCTTC,CSAKISGLAVRYEQFF
TRBV6-2/TRBV6-3,TRBJ2-7,many,13,NA,TGTGCCAGCAGGAGTGGAGGTTCCCACGAGCAGTACTTC,CASRSGGSHEQYF
TRBV5-1,TRBJ2-7,many,14,TRBD1,TGCGCCAGCAGCCGAGGGACAGGGAACTACGAGCAGTACTTC,CASSRGTGNYEQYF
TRBV28,TRBJ2-7,many,16,TRBD2,TGTGCCAGCAGTTACGGCGGGACTAGCGGGAGCTACGAGCAGCACTTC,CASSYGGTSGSYEQHF
TRBV10-3,TRBJ2-7,NA,13,TRBD1,TGTGCCATCAGTGAATGGACAGGAATGGCGCAGTACTTC,CAISEWTGMAQYF
TRBV20-1,TRBJ2-5,few,17,NA,TGCAGTGCTAGAGTCATGGGAAGAACTATGTACCAAGAGACCCAGTACTTC,CSARVMGRTMYQETQYF
TRBV5-1,TRBJ2-3,many,15,TRBD2,TGTGCCAGCAGCTCGCTAGCGGGAAGCACAGATACGCAGTATTTT,CASSSLAGSTDTQYF
TRBV3-1,TRBJ2-1,few,16,NA,TGTGCCAGCAGCCTTCAAAGCGGGCCATACTACAATAAGCAGTTCTTC,CASSLQSGPYYNKQFF
TRBV18,TRBJ2-1,NA,13,NA,TGTGCCAGCTCACCCGCAGGCCGGATCGAGCAGTTCTTC,CASSPAGRIEQFF
TRBV18,TRBJ2-7,few,15,TRBD1,TGTGCCAGCTCACCACTAGACAGGGCAACCTACGAGCAGTACTTC,CASSPLDRATYEQYF
TRBV2,TRBJ1-2,many,11,NA,TGTGCCAGCAGTGAAGGCTATGGCTACACCTTC,CASSEGYGYTF
TRBV20-1,TRBJ2-3,many,14,NA,TGCAGTGCTAGCCCTGGGGTAGTCACAGATACGCAGTATTTT,CSASPGVVTDTQYF